Given below is one T cell receptor beta chain in context. The data belong to a study of blood T cell repertoires in COVID-19. Study background: COVID-19 samples from acute and convalescent phases originated in the United States, Italy and Spain.

Germline-derived CDR1 and CDR2 are SEHNR and FQNEAQ (reference sequence). This CDR3 is 16 amino acids long. The germline V and J ends were trimmed by 0 bases and 6 bases, with 18 bases remaining between them. The repertoire was sequenced with immunoSEQ multiplex PCR; TCRdb's copy has only in-frame clones and lacks some. The sample includes roughly 89,000 clones, approximately 80% seen only once; the top ten take around 16%. The TCR comes from a woman of 80 years or more with acute or convalescent COVID-19. V gene TRBV7-9 combines with J gene TRBJ2-7, with D perhaps matching TRBD2 (7 bases). Sequencing input: peripheral blood. The CDR3 reads CASSLATLRGGLEQYF. CDR3 DNA: TGTGCCAGCAGCTTAGCGACTTTGAGGGGGGGCCTCGAGCAGTACTTC.